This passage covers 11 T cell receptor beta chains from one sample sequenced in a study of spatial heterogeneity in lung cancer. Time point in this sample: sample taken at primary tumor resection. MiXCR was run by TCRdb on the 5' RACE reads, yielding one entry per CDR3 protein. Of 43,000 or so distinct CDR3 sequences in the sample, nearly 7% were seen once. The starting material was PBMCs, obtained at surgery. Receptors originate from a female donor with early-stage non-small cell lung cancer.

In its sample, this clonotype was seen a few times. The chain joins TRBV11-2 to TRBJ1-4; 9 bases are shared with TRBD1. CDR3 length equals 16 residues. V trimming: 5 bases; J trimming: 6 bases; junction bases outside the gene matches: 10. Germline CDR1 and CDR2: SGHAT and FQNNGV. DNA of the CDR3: TGTGCCAGCAGCGGCTTGGGCGGGACAGGGTATGAAAAACTGTTTTTT. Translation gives CASSGLGGTGYEKLFF.

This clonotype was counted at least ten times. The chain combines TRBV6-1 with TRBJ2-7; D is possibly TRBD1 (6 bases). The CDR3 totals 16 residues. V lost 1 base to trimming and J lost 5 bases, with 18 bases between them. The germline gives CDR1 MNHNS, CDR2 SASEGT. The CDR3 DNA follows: TGTGCCAGCAGTGAAGGGGCAGGGGCATTCATAGACGAGCAGTACTTC. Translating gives CASSEGAGAFIDEQYF.

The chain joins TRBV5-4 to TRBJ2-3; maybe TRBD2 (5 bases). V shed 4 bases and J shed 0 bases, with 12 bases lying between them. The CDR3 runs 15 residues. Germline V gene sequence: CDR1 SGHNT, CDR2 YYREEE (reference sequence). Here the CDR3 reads CASSARTGSTDTQYF. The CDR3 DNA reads TGTGCCAGCAGCGCGAGGACGGGGAGCACAGATACGCAGTATTTT.

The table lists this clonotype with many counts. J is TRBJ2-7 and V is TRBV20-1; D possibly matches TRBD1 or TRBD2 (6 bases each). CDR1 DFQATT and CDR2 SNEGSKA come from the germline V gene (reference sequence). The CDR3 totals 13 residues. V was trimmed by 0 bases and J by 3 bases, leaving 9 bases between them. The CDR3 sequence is CSAREGGLYEQYF. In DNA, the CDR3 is TGCAGTGCTAGAGAAGGGGGGCTCTACGAGCAGTACTTC.

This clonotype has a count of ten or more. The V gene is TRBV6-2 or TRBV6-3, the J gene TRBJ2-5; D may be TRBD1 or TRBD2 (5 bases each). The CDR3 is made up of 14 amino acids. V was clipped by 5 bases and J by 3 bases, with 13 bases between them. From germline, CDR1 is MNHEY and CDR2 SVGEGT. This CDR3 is CASSLRDLKETQYF. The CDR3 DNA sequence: TGTGCCAGCAGTCTCCGGGACCTTAAAGAGACCCAGTACTTC.

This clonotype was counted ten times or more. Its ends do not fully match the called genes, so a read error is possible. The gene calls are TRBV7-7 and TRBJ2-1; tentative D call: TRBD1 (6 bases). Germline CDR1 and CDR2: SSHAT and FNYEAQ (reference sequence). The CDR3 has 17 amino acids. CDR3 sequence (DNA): TGTGCTAGCAGCACTATCCCGGGACATCATCATCGGAATGAGCAGTTCTTC. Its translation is CASSTIPGHHHRNEQFF.

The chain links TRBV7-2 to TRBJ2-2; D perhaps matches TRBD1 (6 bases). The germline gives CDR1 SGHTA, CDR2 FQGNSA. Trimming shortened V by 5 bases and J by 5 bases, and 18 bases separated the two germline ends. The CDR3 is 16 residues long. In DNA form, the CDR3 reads TGTGCCAGCAGCCCCGGACGGGGCCAGGGGACCGGGGAGCTGTTTTTT. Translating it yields CASSPGRGQGTGELFF.

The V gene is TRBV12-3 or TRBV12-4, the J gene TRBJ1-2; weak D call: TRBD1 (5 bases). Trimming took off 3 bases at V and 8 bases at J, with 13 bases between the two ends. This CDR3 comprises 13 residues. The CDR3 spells CASSFATGLGYTF. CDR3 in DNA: TGTGCCAGCAGTTTCGCAACAGGACTGGGCTACACCTTC.

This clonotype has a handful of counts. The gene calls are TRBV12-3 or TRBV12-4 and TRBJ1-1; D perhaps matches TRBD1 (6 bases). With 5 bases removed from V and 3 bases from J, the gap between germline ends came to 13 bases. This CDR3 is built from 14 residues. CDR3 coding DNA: TGTGCCAGCAGTCCCGACAGGAGGTACACTGAAGCTTTCTTT. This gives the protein CASSPDRRYTEAFF.

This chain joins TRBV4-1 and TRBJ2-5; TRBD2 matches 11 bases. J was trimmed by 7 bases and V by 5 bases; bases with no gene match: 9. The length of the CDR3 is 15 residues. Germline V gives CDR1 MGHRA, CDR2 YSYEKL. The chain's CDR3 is CASSKTSGDLGTQYF. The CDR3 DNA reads TGCGCCAGCAGCAAGACTAGCGGGGACTTAGGGACCCAGTACTTC.

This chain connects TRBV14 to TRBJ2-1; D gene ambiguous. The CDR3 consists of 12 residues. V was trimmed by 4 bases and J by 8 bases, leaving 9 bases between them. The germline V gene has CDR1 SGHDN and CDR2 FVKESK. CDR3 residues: CASSPVYYEQFF. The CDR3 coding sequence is TGTGCCAGCAGCCCCGTATACTATGAGCAGTTCTTC.